Listed below are T cell receptor beta chains from one sample, sequenced in a study of cytomegalovirus exposure and HLA in healthy donors. The data were produced by immunoSEQ multiplex PCR, yet TCRdb's version contains in-frame clones alone and is incomplete. The sample shows 150,000 to 180,000 clones, over 65% of them seen only once. The sequencing input was PBMCs. The receptors were sampled from a man aged 30 to 45 in good health and CMV-seronegative. Both conserved end residues are part of each CDR3. The D gene is left open where the match is weak. Size is omitted from some rows. Given values are once, few, many or a class for expanded clones.

cdr3_aa cdr3_nt v_call d_call j_call clone_size cdr3_length
CASSFGRNTQAFF TGCGCCAGCAGCTTCGGCAGGAACACTCAAGCTTTCTTT TRBV5-1 - TRBJ1-1 - 13
CAISLGRQGSPVSF TGTGCCATCAGTTTGGGACGACAGGGGTCCCCTGTGAGTTTT TRBV10-3 TRBD1 TRBJ1-1 - 14
CASSELQGVLDEQYF TGTGCCAGCAGTGAACTCCAGGGGGTCCTGGACGAGCAGTACTTC TRBV25-1 TRBD1 TRBJ2-7 - 15
CASSEKAGGNEQFF TGTGCCAGCAGTGAAAAGGCAGGGGGCAATGAGCAGTTCTTC TRBV6-1 TRBD1 TRBJ2-1 - 14
CASSRAGASYNEQFF TGCGCCAGCAGCCGTGCGGGGGCCTCCTACAATGAGCAGTTCTTC TRBV4-3 - TRBJ2-1 - 15
CASTGTGGRTQYF TGTGCCAGCACGGGAACGGGCGGTCGTACGCAGTATTTT TRBV6-5 - TRBJ2-3 - 13
CASSAGTTYEQYF TGTGCCAGCAGCGCCGGGACTACTTACGAGCAGTACTTC TRBV9 TRBD2 TRBJ2-7 - 13
CASGPSGADTQYF TGTGCTAGTGGTCCGAGCGGGGCAGATACGCAGTATTTT TRBV12-5 TRBD2 TRBJ2-3 few 13
CASSLGLARADTQYF TGCGCCAGCAGCTTGGGACTAGCGAGGGCAGATACGCAGTATTTT TRBV5-1 TRBD2 TRBJ2-3 - 15
CASSYDSRTYEQYF TGTGCCAGCAGCTATGACAGTAGGACCTACGAGCAGTACTTC TRBV7-2 - TRBJ2-7 - 14
CASSSTSGNTEAFF TGTGCCAGCAGTTCTACGTCAGGGAACACTGAAGCTTTCTTT TRBV6-6 - TRBJ1-1 few 14
CASSLQGPGNTIYF TGTGCCAGTAGTCTACAGGGACCTGGAAACACCATATATTTT TRBV19 - TRBJ1-3 few 14
CASSPRASTNYGYTF TGTGCCAGCAGCCCGAGGGCGTCCACTAACTATGGCTACACCTTC TRBV6-1 - TRBJ1-2 - 15
CATGACEAFF TGTGCCACTGGGGCATGTGAAGCTTTCTTT TRBV19 - TRBJ1-1 - 10
CASSPIVNTEAFF TGTGCCAGCTCACCAATTGTAAACACTGAAGCTTTCTTT TRBV18 - TRBJ1-1 - 13
CASSLGAGTYEQYF TGTGCCAGCAGCTTAGGGGCCGGGACCTACGAGCAGTACTTC TRBV11-2 - TRBJ2-7 - 14
CASSLAEDRGYTF TGTGCCAGCAGCTTGGCCGAGGATCGGGGCTACACCTTC TRBV5-6 - TRBJ1-2 - 13
CASSFEMDREPFPQETQYF TGTGCCAGCAGTTTCGAAATGGACAGGGAACCCTTTCCCCAAGAGACCCAGTACTTC TRBV28 TRBD1 TRBJ2-5 - 19
CASSLFLAGNTGELFF TGTGCCAGCAGCTTATTTTTAGCGGGGAACACCGGGGAGCTGTTTTTT TRBV7-2 TRBD2 TRBJ2-2 once 16
CASSGQGTHTGELFF TGTGCCAGCAGTGGACAGGGGACGCACACCGGGGAGCTGTTCTTT TRBV25-1 TRBD1 TRBJ2-2 - 15
CASSPPRGQGNHEQYF TGTGCCAGCTCACCACCAAGGGGACAGGGTAATCACGAGCAGTACTTC TRBV18 TRBD1 TRBJ2-7 - 16
CSVEDLRKRGGLETQYF TGCAGCGTTGAAGATCTTCGGAAGCGGGGGGGCCTCGAGACCCAGTACTTC TRBV29-1 TRBD2 TRBJ2-5 - 17
CASSVWGQGAVEQYF TGTGCCAGCAGCGTCTGGGGACAGGGGGCGGTTGAGCAGTACTTC TRBV6-5 TRBD1 TRBJ2-7 once 15
CASSLLGTGVTEAFF TGTGCCAGCAGCTTACTCGGGACAGGGGTCACTGAAGCTTTCTTT TRBV5-5 TRBD1 TRBJ1-1 - 15
CAISRDRVQETQYF TGTGCCATCAGTCGCGACAGGGTTCAAGAGACCCAGTACTTC TRBV10-3 TRBD1 TRBJ2-5 - 14
CASSMGGAVGEKLFF TGTGCCAGTAGTATGGGAGGGGCCGTCGGTGAAAAACTGTTTTTT TRBV19 - TRBJ1-4 - 15
CASSQGGQGGEQFF TGCGCCAGCAGCCAAGGAGGACAGGGTGGTGAGCAGTTCTTC TRBV4-1 TRBD1 TRBJ2-1 - 14
CASSQETGAEAFF TGCGCCAGCAGCCAAGAGACCGGGGCTGAAGCTTTCTTT TRBV4-3 - TRBJ1-1 few 13
CASIPGKGLWGEQFF TGTGCCAGCATACCAGGGAAAGGTTTATGGGGTGAGCAGTTCTTC TRBV2 - TRBJ2-1 few 15
CASSLGAGGSYNSPLHF TGTGCCAGCAGCTTGGGTGCAGGAGGCTCCTATAATTCACCCCTCCACTTT TRBV5-4 - TRBJ1-6 - 17
CASSYITGGYEQYF TGTGCCAGCAGCTACATTACAGGGGGCTACGAGCAGTACTTC TRBV28 TRBD1 TRBJ2-7 few 14
CASSSRLGGNQPQHF TGTGCCAGCAGCTCTCGCCTCGGGGGCAATCAGCCCCAGCATTTT TRBV5-5 - TRBJ1-5 once 15
CASSFGSGSGANVLTF TGTGCCAGCAGCTTTGGTTCGGGATCTGGGGCCAACGTCCTGACTTTC TRBV7-2 - TRBJ2-6 - 16
CASSMLAGETQYF TGTGCCAGTAGTATGCTAGCGGGAGAGACCCAGTACTTC TRBV19 TRBD2 TRBJ2-5 - 13
CASREQASGYGYTF TGTGCCAGCAGAGAACAGGCCTCGGGCTATGGCTACACCTTC TRBV6-5 - TRBJ1-2 - 14
CASSPDSRSEQYF TGTGCCAGCAGCCCCGACAGTCGGAGCGAGCAGTACTTC TRBV5-4 - TRBJ2-7 - 13
CASWDTQRGYTF TGTGCCAGTTGGGACACCCAACGAGGCTACACCTTC TRBV19 - TRBJ1-2 once 12
CAITATGKNTEAFF TGTGCCATCACCGCAACCGGGAAGAACACTGAAGCTTTCTTT TRBV10-3 - TRBJ1-1 - 14
CASSRDRQETQYF TGTGCCAGCAGTAGGGACAGACAAGAGACCCAGTACTTC TRBV27 TRBD1 TRBJ2-5 - 13
CASREDSYNEQFF TGCGCCAGCAGAGAGGACTCCTACAATGAGCAGTTCTTC TRBV5-1 - TRBJ2-1 - 13
CASTRGGNTGELFF TGTGCCAGCACCCGGGGGGGGAACACCGGGGAGCTGTTTTTT TRBV11-3 TRBD2 TRBJ2-2 - 14
CASSYVTGVGQPQHF TGTGCCAGCAGTTACGTGACAGGGGTGGGTCAGCCCCAGCATTTT TRBV6-6 TRBD1 TRBJ1-5 - 15
CASSSGTSYGKNIQYF TGTGCCAGCAGTTCCGGGACTAGCTACGGTAAAAACATTCAGTACTTC TRBV6-5 TRBD2 TRBJ2-4 - 16